This TCR beta chain was captured in a study of blood T cell repertoires in COVID-19 (dated by TCRdb to between 2020 and 2021). As for the study more broadly: Collaborator samples came from the United States, Italy and Spain and covered acute and convalescent phases of COVID-19. Deeply sampled blood TCRbeta repertoires from subjects exposed to, actively infected with, or recovered from COVID-19 were included in the dataset. The prospective study material was composed of cDNA or gDNA derived from T cells, B-cell-depleted T cells, or PBMCs. The sample metadata nearly always contained a de-identified subject ID, COVID-19 status, age in years and sex. The repertoires were released in a freely available public database intended as a resource for research on the immune response to SARS-CoV-2. HLA class I and class II types, where available, came from metadata supplied by the sample provider rather than from assay-based typing. The samples were drawn from two sources: the first 160 participants of the ongoing ImmuneRACE study, and 1,254 subjects contributed by 6 global collaborators. The investigation overall reported the following: The amount of clinical and demographic metadata varied by source and participant and was provided uncurated.

TCRbeta CDR3 regions were amplified from genomic DNA by means of the immunoSEQ Assay, a bias-controlled multiplex PCR. The authors' pipeline ran thus. Nucleated cell counts per sample were estimated from amplification of reference gene primers within the assay. To quantify the absolute abundance of each unique TCRbeta CDR3 rearrangement, sequence reads were collapsed and filtered. For each sample, productive Simpson clonality was calculated by taking the square root of Simpson's diversity index across productive rearrangements. In TCRdb, the immuneACCESS table is reduced to in-frame sequences with V and J assigned. These tables do not hold every clone; where another copy was compared, an unresolved V gene accounts for under half, and the others remain unexplained. That table furnishes V, J and clone size, whereas the DNA furnished D and trimming. Recorded for this sample are 250,000 to 300,000 clones; 88% of them occurred a single time. Roughly 0.8% of the sample rests with the top ten.

As concerns this clone: Its antigen remains unidentified. The sample holds no much larger clone one base away, and base qualities are not on file.

The collaborating institutions used their own protocols to collect whole blood in K2EDTA tubes. Collaborator samples were shipped for TCRbeta analysis as frozen whole blood, isolated PBMCs, or DNA extracted from either sample type. Trimming leaves V shorter by 2 bases and J shorter by 4 bases, with the junction holding 3 bases beyond the gene matches. As encoded in the germline V gene, CDR1 is SGHDT while CDR2 is YYEEEE. There are 14 amino acids in the CDR3, from cysteine to phenylalanine inclusive. Only CDR3 DNA is held: 42 bases, read in frame from base 1. The chain is made from TRBV5-6 and TRBJ1-1, and 9 bases in between align with TRBD1. The source is a woman younger than 45 with acute or convalescent COVID-19. The specimen was peripheral blood. The CDR3 protein is CASSFGQGFTEAFF. The base sequence is TGTGCCAGCAGCTTCGGACAGGGGTTCACTGAAGCTTTCTTT.